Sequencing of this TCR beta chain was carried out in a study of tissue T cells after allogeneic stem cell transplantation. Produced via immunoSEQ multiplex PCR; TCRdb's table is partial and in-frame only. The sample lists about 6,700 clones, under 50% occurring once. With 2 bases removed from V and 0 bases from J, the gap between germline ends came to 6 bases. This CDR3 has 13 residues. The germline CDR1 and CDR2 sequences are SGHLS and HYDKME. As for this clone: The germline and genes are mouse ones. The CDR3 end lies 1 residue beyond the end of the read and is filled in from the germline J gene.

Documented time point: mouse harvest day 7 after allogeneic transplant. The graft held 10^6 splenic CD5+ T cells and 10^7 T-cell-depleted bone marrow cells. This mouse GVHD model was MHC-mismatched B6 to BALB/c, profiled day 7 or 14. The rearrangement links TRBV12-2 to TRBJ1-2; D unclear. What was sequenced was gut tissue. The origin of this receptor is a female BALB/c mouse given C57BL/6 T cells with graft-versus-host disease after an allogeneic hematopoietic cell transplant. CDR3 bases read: TGTGCCAGCTCTCCCACAGCAAACTCCGACTACACC. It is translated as CASSPTANSDYT. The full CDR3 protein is CASSPTANSDYTF. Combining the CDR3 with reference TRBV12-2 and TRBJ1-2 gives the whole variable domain NSGVVQSPRYIIKGKGERSILKCIPISGHLSVAWYQQTQGQELKFFIQHYDKMERDKGNLPSRFSVQQFDDYHSEMNMSALELEDSAVYFCASSPTANSDYTFGSGTRLLVI.